These T cell receptor beta chains were read from a single sample in a study of blood T cell repertoires in COVID-19. Clones were sequenced by immunoSEQ multiplex PCR, and TCRdb holds only the in-frame ones, with some missing. Among about 120,000 clones listed, 90% were seen once. Sequenced input: peripheral blood. Source of these receptors: a man aged 60-69 years with COVID-19, enrolled during active disease. Both conserved end residues are part of each CDR3. A D gene is named only where the DNA matches it firmly. Clone sizes are given selectively: once, few, many, or a class where the clone is expanded.

J gene | CDR3 length | D gene | V gene | clone size | CDR3 DNA | CDR3 protein
TRBJ1-1 | 16 | TRBD1 | TRBV18 | . | TGTGCCAGCTCAATACAGGGGTTGAGAAGAAACACTGAAGCTTTCTTT | CASSIQGLRRNTEAFF
TRBJ2-7 | 14 | TRBD1 | TRBV19 | . | TGTGCCAGTAGTGGTGACAGGGAGTCCTACGAGCAGTACTTC | CASSGDRESYEQYF
TRBJ2-2 | 13 | TRBD2 | TRBV2 | . | TGTGCCAGCAGTAATAGCGGGGCCGGGGAGCTGTTTTTT | CASSNSGAGELFF
TRBJ1-1 | 16 | . | TRBV7-9 | . | TGTGCCAGCAGCTTAGTCTCGGACCCTCGGACAGCCGAAGCTTTCTTT | CASSLVSDPRTAEAFF
TRBJ1-4 | 14 | TRBD1 | TRBV18 | . | TGTGCCAGCTCCCTGGACAGGGGTGATGAAAAACTGTTTTTT | CASSLDRGDEKLFF
TRBJ2-1 | 18 | TRBD2 | TRBV27 | . | TGTGCCAGCAGTTTATCTGGCGGGAGGTTTAACACCTACAATGAGCAGTTCTTC | CASSLSGGRFNTYNEQFF
TRBJ2-1 | 12 | TRBD1 | TRBV29-1 | . | TGCAGCATATGGGACAGGGAAGCTAAGCAGTTCTTC | CSIWDREAKQFF
TRBJ2-1 | 16 | TRBD2 | TRBV19 | . | TGTGCCAGTAGTGGCCGACAGCTAGCGGGAGTGAGGGAGCAGTTCTTC | CASSGRQLAGVREQFF
TRBJ2-5 | 15 | TRBD1 | TRBV7-9 | . | TGTGCCAGCAGCTCTTCCGACAGGGCGGGAGAGACCCAGTACTTC | CASSSSDRAGETQYF
TRBJ1-2 | 14 | . | TRBV19 | . | TGTGCCAGTAGTATGCCAGGGCTCAGCTATGGCTACACCTTC | CASSMPGLSYGYTF
TRBJ2-3 | 15 | TRBD1 | TRBV2 | . | TGTGCCACTCGAGGGTGGGACAGGGGCACAGATACGCAGTATTTT | CATRGWDRGTDTQYF
TRBJ2-2 | 16 | TRBD2 | TRBV11-2 | few | TGTGCCAGCAGCTTTGGCCAGCGGGAGGTCGGCGGGGAGCTGTTTTTT | CASSFGQREVGGELFF
TRBJ2-5 | 15 | . | TRBV21-1 | . | TGTGCCAGCGCCTATGGGACAGGGGGCCAAGAGACCCAGTACTTC | CASAYGTGGQETQYF
TRBJ1-2 | 11 | TRBD1 | TRBV29-1 | . | TGCAGCGTTCATGGACAGGGGGTAGACACCTTC | CSVHGQGVDTF
TRBJ2-4 | 12 | . | TRBV11-3 | . | TGTGCCAGCACGTTAGCCAAAAACATTCAGTACTTC | CASTLAKNIQYF
TRBJ1-2 | 13 | . | TRBV18 | . | TGTGCCAGCTCACCGGGGGGAAACTATGGCTACACCTTC | CASSPGGNYGYTF
TRBJ1-4 | 17 | . | TRBV5-1 | . | TGCGCCATTCCAAGGGGATGGACAGCGGCGATTAATGAAAAACTGTTTTTT | CAIPRGWTAAINEKLFF
TRBJ2-7 | 13 | TRBD2 | TRBV5-3 | . | TGTGCCAGAACCCTAGCGGGAGCTGGAGAGCAGTACTTC | CARTLAGAGEQYF
TRBJ1-2 | 12 | . | TRBV7-9 | . | TGTGCCAGCAGCTTAGACGGGGATGGCTACACCTTC | CASSLDGDGYTF
TRBJ2-1 | 14 | TRBD2 | TRBV19 | . | TGTGCCAGTAGTCGGTCTAGCGGGTACAATGAGCAGTTCTTC | CASSRSSGYNEQFF
TRBJ2-1 | 17 | TRBD2 | TRBV11-3 | . | TGTGCCAGCAGCTTAGATCTGAATAGCGGGAGCACCGATGAGCAGTTCTTC | CASSLDLNSGSTDEQFF
TRBJ1-6 | 12 | . | TRBV7-9 | . | TGTGCCAGCAGCTCCGAGAATTCACCCCTCCACTTT | CASSSENSPLHF
TRBJ1-1 | 12 | . | TRBV6-6 | . | TGTGCCAGCAGTCCAGGGGCTATGAAAGCTTTCTTT | CASSPGAMKAFF
TRBJ2-7 | 12 | . | TRBV3-1/TRBV3-2 | . | TGTGCCAGCAGCGGGCGCTCCTACGAGCAGTACTTC | CASSGRSYEQYF
TRBJ1-1 | 13 | . | TRBV11-1 | few | TGTGCCAGCAGCTTACAGTTGAACACTGAAGCTTTCTTT | CASSLQLNTEAFF
TRBJ2-5 | 12 | . | TRBV30 | once | TGTGCCTGGAGTGTTGAGGGAGAGACCCAGTACTTC | CAWSVEGETQYF
TRBJ2-7 | 15 | . | TRBV27 | . | TGTGCCAGCAGTTTTCCTGCAAACAGCAGCCACGAGCAGTACTTC | CASSFPANSSHEQYF
TRBJ1-2 | 13 | TRBD1 | TRBV11-3 | . | TGTGCCAGCAGTATTACAGGGGATCCTGGCTACACCTTC | CASSITGDPGYTF
TRBJ2-7 | 14 | . | TRBV7-9 | . | TGTGCCAGCAGCTTAGCGACAGGAAAGTACGAGCAGTACTTC | CASSLATGKYEQYF
TRBJ1-1 | 15 | TRBD1 | TRBV29-1 | few | TGCAGCGTTGAAGTCTGGGGACAGGGGGCCACTGAAGCTTTCTTT | CSVEVWGQGATEAFF
TRBJ2-2 | 13 | . | TRBV10-1 | . | TGCGCCAGCAGTGAGATATACACCGGGGAGCTGTTTTTT | CASSEIYTGELFF
TRBJ2-7 | 16 | . | TRBV7-8 | . | TGTGCCAGCAGCTTTTCGGGGGTAAGGGTTTCCTACGAGCAGTACTTC | CASSFSGVRVSYEQYF
TRBJ2-1 | 16 | TRBD2 | TRBV11-3 | . | TGTGCCAGCAGCCCCCCCGGGACTAGCGGGGTGAATGAGCAGTTCTTC | CASSPPGTSGVNEQFF
TRBJ2-1 | 11 | . | TRBV24-1 | . | TGTGCCACCAGTGGGGAGAATGAGCAGTTCTTC | CATSGENEQFF
TRBJ1-2 | 13 | . | TRBV30 | . | TGTGCCTGGAGAGCCGGACTTTCCTATGGCTACACCTTC | CAWRAGLSYGYTF
TRBJ1-1 | 14 | . | TRBV3-1/TRBV3-2 | . | TGTGCCAGCAGCCAAGAGTACAGGAACACTGAAGCTTTCTTT | CASSQEYRNTEAFF
TRBJ2-1 | 15 | . | TRBV11-3 | . | TGTGCCAGCAGCTTAGGTTCCGACGGGTACAATGAGCAGTTCTTC | CASSLGSDGYNEQFF
TRBJ2-3 | 16 | TRBD2 | TRBV24-1 | . | TGTGCCACCAGTGATGCTAGCGGGTCCGACACAGATACGCAGTATTTT | CATSDASGSDTDTQYF
TRBJ2-7 | 15 | TRBD2 | TRBV27 | once | TGTGCCAGCGCTCCGGGACTAGCGGGAGTTTGGGAGCAGTACTTC | CASAPGLAGVWEQYF
TRBJ2-1 | 14 | . | TRBV4-3 | . | TGCGCCAGCAGCCATATGGGGGCGAGGAATGAGCAGTTCTTC | CASSHMGARNEQFF
TRBJ1-3 | 16 | . | TRBV9 | . | TGTGCCAGCAGCGTAGATTCGCAGGCCGACGGAAACACCATATATTTT | CASSVDSQADGNTIYF
TRBJ1-3 | 15 | . | TRBV18 | once | TGTGCCAGCTCACCCCTCGGGAGGGAAGGAAACACCATATATTTT | CASSPLGREGNTIYF